Listed here are 17 T cell receptor beta chains from one sample, sequenced in a study of T cells after yellow fever vaccination. TCRdb re-called the 5' RACE reads with MiXCR, one entry per CDR3 protein. Of some 350,000 distinct CDR3 sequences listed, almost 4% were seen once; the top ten hold 24%. Sequencing was performed on PBMCs, taken 5 days after the yellow fever booster vaccination. All receptors come from a man aged 18 to 29 who received the YFV17D yellow fever vaccine.

The chain uses TRBV5-1 and TRBJ2-1, with D hard to call. This CDR3 is 15 amino acids long. With 0 bases removed from V and 6 bases from J, the gap between germline ends came to 13 bases. CDR1 and CDR2 from the germline V gene are SGHRS and YFSETQ. In DNA, the CDR3 is TGCGCCAGCAGCTTGGCGGCCCACGGGCTCAATGAGCAGTTCTTC. Amino acids: CASSLAAHGLNEQFF.

In its sample, this clonotype was seen a few times. The V and J genes are TRBV6-5 and TRBJ2-7; 7 bases are a match to TRBD2. The germline CDR1 and CDR2 sequences are MNHEY and SVGAGI. The CDR3 has 14 amino acids. The V and J ends lost 6 bases and 2 bases, in that order; junction bases with no gene match: 7. This chain's CDR3 is CASRRTAGTYEQYV. CDR3 DNA: TGTGCCAGCAGGCGTACAGCGGGGACCTACGAGCAGTACGTC.

The V gene is TRBV5-1, the J gene TRBJ1-1; D is possibly TRBD1 (5 bases). Trimming shortened V by 2 bases and J by 1 base, and 9 bases separated the two germline ends. Germline loops: CDR1 SGHRS, CDR2 YFSETQ. The CDR3 covers 14 residues. The CDR3 sequence is CASSFARGNTEAFF. CDR3 bases: TGCGCCAGCAGCTTCGCGAGGGGGAACACTGAAGCTTTCTTT. Full variable domain (rest looked up from reference TRBV5-1 and TRBJ1-1): KAGVTQTPRYLIKTRGQQVTLSCSPISGHRSVSWYQQTPGQGLQFLFEYFSETQRNKGNFPGRFSGRQFSNSRSEMNVSTLELGDSALYLCASSFARGNTEAFFGQGTRLTVV.

The chain carries TRBV7-2 and TRBJ2-3, with 16 positions matching TRBD2. The germline CDR1 and CDR2 sequences are SGHTA and FQGNSA. The CDR3 loop spans 19 amino acids. The ends lost 5 bases at V and 2 bases at J; junction bases unmatched: 10. Here the CDR3 reads CASSPVPGLAGGFTDTQYF. DNA for the CDR3: TGTGCCAGCAGCCCCGTACCGGGACTAGCGGGGGGGTTCACAGATACGCAGTATTTT.

The chain recombines TRBV27 with TRBJ2-2; TRBD1 aligns across 7 bases. The trim removed 4 bases at V and 1 base at J, leaving 6 bases unmatched. The germline V gene encodes CDR1 MNHEY and CDR2 SMNVEV (reference sequence). This CDR3 contains 16 residues. Here the CDR3 DNA reads TGTGCCAGCAGTTCGGCCGGGACAGAGAACACCGGGGAGCTGTTTTTT. Its translation: CASSSAGTENTGELFF.

This chain connects TRBV7-9 to TRBJ2-7, with D tentatively TRBD2 (5 bases). CDR1 and CDR2 (germline): SEHNR, FQNEAQ (reference sequence). The CDR3 extends over 14 amino acids. V lost 5 bases, J lost 1 base, and 12 bases lay in between. The CDR3 loop reads CASSPRAESYEQYF. In DNA form, the CDR3 reads TGTGCCAGCAGCCCGAGGGCAGAGTCCTACGAGCAGTACTTC.

This clonotype came up many times. The chain uses TRBV10-3 and TRBJ1-1; D is unresolved. The CDR3 consists of 12 residues. Per germline, CDR1 ENHRY and CDR2 SYGVKD. V gave up 7 bases and J gave up 4 bases, with 10 bases separating them. The DNA for the CDR3 is TGTGCCATCAAGGAAGGAGGCACTGAAGCTTTCTTT. This sequence encodes CAIKEGGTEAFF.

The genes are TRBV11-2 and TRBJ2-7; D remains unclear. Per germline, CDR1 SGHAT and CDR2 FQNNGV. V was shortened by 7 bases and J by 5 bases, with 12 bases between the two germline ends. CDR3 size: 12 residues. CDR3 protein: CASIDGRNEQYF. DNA for the CDR3: TGTGCCAGCATCGACGGCCGCAACGAGCAGTACTTC.

The genes are TRBV7-8 and TRBJ2-5; D remains unclear. This CDR3 comprises 14 residues. Germline V gene lookup returns CDR1 SGHVS and CDR2 FQNEAQ. Trimming shortened V by 5 bases and J by 4 bases, and 14 bases separated the two germline ends. The CDR3 bases are TGTGCCAGCAGCCCCCCCTCCGCGTCAGAGACCCAGTACTTC. It yields the protein CASSPPSASETQYF.

As for this clonotype: Germline is not matched at one junction end, which may reflect a read error. J is TRBJ2-2 and V is TRBV5-1; no reliable D call. Germline CDR1 and CDR2: SGHRS and YFSETQ. The CDR3 runs 14 residues. In DNA, the CDR3 is TGTGCCAGCAGCTTGCGAGACTCCACCGGGGAGCTGTTTTTT. Encoded protein: CASSLRDSTGELFF.

The chain links TRBV27 to TRBJ2-3; maybe TRBD2 (7 bases). CDR1 MNHEY and CDR2 SMNVEV come from the germline V gene (reference sequence). The CDR3 runs to 13 residues. V was clipped by 11 bases and J by 7 bases, with 19 bases between them. CDR3 bases: TGTGCCTCTCAAAAGGGGGGGTCCCATACGCAGTATTTT. As protein: CASQKGGSHTQYF.

This clonotype came up a few times. This chain connects TRBV3-1 to TRBJ2-7, with a possible D match to TRBD1 (5 bases). Between the trimmed V and J ends, which lost 1 base and 10 bases, there was a span of 8 bases. Per germline, CDR1 LGHDT and CDR2 YNNKEL (reference sequence). This CDR3 comprises 11 residues. The CDR3 reads CASSQGGLQYV. Here the CDR3 DNA reads TGTGCCAGCAGCCAAGGGGGCCTACAGTACGTC.

This clonotype was seen repeatedly, ten times or more. The V and J genes are TRBV20-1 and TRBJ2-3; 7 positions agree with TRBD1. V gave up 0 bases and J gave up 10 bases; unmatched junction bases: 16. The CDR3 is 16 residues long. Germline V gene lookup returns CDR1 DFQATT and CDR2 SNEGSKA (reference sequence). CDR3 residues: CSARDLETGKEAAQYF. CDR3 bases: TGCAGTGCTAGAGATCTGGAGACAGGGAAGGAAGCGGCGCAGTATTTT.

V gene TRBV5-1 combines with J gene TRBJ2-7; D is unresolved. The length of the CDR3 is 13 residues. V lost 4 bases to trimming and J lost 3 bases, with 11 bases between them. Germline values: CDR1 SGHRS, CDR2 YFSETQ. The CDR3 nucleotides are TGCGCCAGCAGCCCCGACATAGGCTACGAGCAGTACGTC. It translates to CASSPDIGYEQYV.

This clonotype was picked up a small number of times. This chain connects TRBV11-2 to TRBJ1-3; D remains unclear. Germline assignment: CDR1 SGHAT and CDR2 FQNNGV. This CDR3 comprises 15 residues. Between the trimmed V and J ends, which lost 6 bases and 0 bases, there was a span of 12 bases. The CDR3 protein is CASRPLASSGNTIYF. The CDR3 DNA is TGTGCCAGCAGACCCCTAGCGTCCTCTGGAAACACCATATATTTT. Drawing the rest from reference TRBV11-2 and TRBJ1-3, the complete variable domain is EAGVAQSPRYKIIEKRQSVAFWCNPISGHATLYWYQQILGQGPKLLIQFQNNGVVDDSQLPKDRFSAERLKGVDSTLKIQPAKLEDSAVYLCASRPLASSGNTIYFGEGSWLTVV.

The chain recombines TRBV21-1 with TRBJ2-2; TRBD1 is the table's D call, not checked against the DNA. TRBV21-1 is classified as a pseudogene. The CDR3 has 16 residues. The chain's CDR3 is CASSKARQPNTGELFF. As DNA, the CDR3 is TGTGCCAGCAGCAAAGCTCGACAGCCGAACACCGGGGAGCTGTTTTTT.

In this sample, this clonotype turned up a few times. The gene calls are TRBV10-3 and TRBJ2-1; possibly TRBD2 for D (6 bases). Between the trimmed V and J ends, which lost 0 bases and 0 bases, there was a span of 12 bases. Germline V gives CDR1 ENHRY, CDR2 SYGVKD. CDR3 length: 17 amino acids. The CDR3 sequence is CAISESLAGSSYNEQFF. As DNA, the CDR3 is TGTGCCATCAGTGAGTCCCTCGCGGGGAGCTCCTACAATGAGCAGTTCTTC.